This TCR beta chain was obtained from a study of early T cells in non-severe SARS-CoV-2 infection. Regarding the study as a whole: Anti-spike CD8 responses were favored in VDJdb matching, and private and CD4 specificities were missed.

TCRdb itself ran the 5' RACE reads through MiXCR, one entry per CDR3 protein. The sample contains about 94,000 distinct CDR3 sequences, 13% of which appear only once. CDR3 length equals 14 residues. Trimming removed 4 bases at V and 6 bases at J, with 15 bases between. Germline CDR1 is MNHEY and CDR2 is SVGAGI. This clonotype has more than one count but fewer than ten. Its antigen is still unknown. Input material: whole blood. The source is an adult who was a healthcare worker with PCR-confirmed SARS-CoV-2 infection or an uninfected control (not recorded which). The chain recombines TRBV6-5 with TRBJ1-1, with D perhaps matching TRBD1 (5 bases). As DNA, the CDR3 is TGTGCCAGCAGTTGGCAGGCGGGGGACGCTGAAGCTTTCTTT. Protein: CASSWQAGDAEAFF.